This TCR beta chain was documented in a study of T cells in Graves' hyperthyroidism and ophthalmopathy. Study-wide points: Median prediction lead before ophthalmopathy onset was 6.5 to 7 months with the model. Peripheral blood also featured most of the thyroid clonotypes expanded above 0.001.

Over 18 months, lack of ophthalmopathy progression marked Graves' hyperthyroidism as stable. Patients were excluded because of uncontrolled infection, other autoimmune disease, pregnancy or lactation. This clonotype has a handful of counts. The antigen remains undetermined. RNA transcripts provided the source from which TCR beta CDR3 regions were amplified. TCR CDR3 regions were first amplified by RT-PCR with HTBI primers. TCRdb processed the multiplex PCR reads anew with MiXCR; each CDR3 protein has one entry. Among hundreds of thousands of distinct CDR3 sequences listed, under 60% were seen once. The V and J ends lost 4 bases and 4 bases respectively, with 13 bases between them. From germline, CDR1 is SGHVS and CDR2 FQNEAQ. The CDR3 runs 14 residues.

This rearrangement joins TRBV7-8 to TRBJ1-1; D is unclear. The TCR sequence derives from a woman aged 18 to 35 with Graves' hyperthyroidism. The specimen was peripheral blood or thyroid tissue (not recorded which). CDR3 residues: CASSSPNRVTEAFF. As DNA, the CDR3 is TGTGCCAGCAGCTCCCCGAATAGGGTCACTGAAGCTTTCTTT.